The 30 T cell receptor beta chains below come from one sample, sequenced in a study of blood T cell repertoires in COVID-19 (TCRdb year 2020). The library came from the immunoSEQ multiplex PCR assay. TCRdb took over this immuneACCESS table, retaining in-frame rearrangements with V and J assigned. Such tables are incomplete; in checked studies, under half of the missing clones stem from an unresolved V gene, and the remainder is unexplained. The sample includes around 65,000 clones, with 85% observed a single time. The ten top clones hold less than 6.5% of the sample. Source material: peripheral blood. The receptors shown here come from a man in his sixties or seventies with acute or convalescent COVID-19.

This chain joins TRBV11-2 and TRBJ2-3; 8 bases align to TRBD2. Per the germline V gene, CDR1 is SGHAT and CDR2 is FQNNGV. The V gene end was trimmed by 5 bases and the J gene end by 4 bases; junction bases not matched to a gene: 17. The CDR3 covers 18 residues. The CDR3 is CASSPLSGGGVYADTQYF. The DNA of the CDR3 is TGTGCCAGCAGCCCCCTTTCGGGGGGGGGTGTGTACGCAGATACGCAGTATTTT.

The V call is TRBV5-1, the J call TRBJ1-2, with D unresolved. Trimming took 0 bases from V and 9 from J, leaving 12 bases between them. Germline CDR1 reads SGHRS; CDR2 reads YFSETQ. This CDR3 region has 13 residues. CDR3 DNA sequence: TGCGCCAGCAGCTTGGAAGTACACCTTCGCTACACCTTC. Translation gives CASSLEVHLRYTF.

The genes are TRBV7-8 and TRBJ2-5; D uncertain. With 1 base removed from V and 6 bases from J, the gap between germline ends came to 9 bases. The CDR3 sequence is 13 residues long. CDR1 is SGHVS and CDR2 is FQNEAQ in the germline V gene. CDR3 sequence: CASSLVQVKTQYF. The CDR3 DNA follows: TGTGCCAGCAGCTTAGTCCAGGTGAAGACCCAGTACTTC.

The chain carries TRBV18 and TRBJ2-1, with TRBD2 identical over 11 bases. Germline CDR1 reads KGHSH; CDR2 reads LQKENI. V was pared by 2 bases and J by 4 bases, with 4 bases of the junction left unmatched. CDR3 length: 16 residues. CDR3: CASSPLSSGRYNEQFF. In DNA form, the CDR3 reads TGTGCCAGCTCACCATTATCTAGCGGGAGGTACAATGAGCAGTTCTTC.

By sample share, this clone is medium-sized. V gene TRBV19 combines with J gene TRBJ1-5, with D perhaps TRBD1 (5 bases). V dropped 5 bases and J dropped 0 bases, with 11 bases sitting between them. From germline, CDR1 is LNHDA and CDR2 SQIVND (reference sequence). This CDR3 has 15 residues. CDR3 amino acids: CASSGAAYSNQPQHF. The CDR3 nucleotides are TGTGCCAGTAGTGGGGCAGCGTATAGCAATCAGCCCCAGCATTTT.

The chain carries TRBV2 and TRBJ2-7; 9 positions match TRBD1. The ends lost 5 bases at V and 5 bases at J; junction bases unmatched: 1. The CDR3 has 12 amino acids. CDR1 and CDR2 (germline): SNHLY, FYNNEI. Here the CDR3 DNA reads TGTGCCAGCAGTCGGGACAGGGACGAGCAGTACTTC. This translates into CASSRDRDEQYF.

J is TRBJ2-1 and V is TRBV5-4, with TRBD2 matching 10 bases. Looked up from germline, CDR1 is SGHNT and CDR2 is YYREEE (reference sequence). J lost 8 bases, V lost 1 base, and 6 bases had no gene match. This CDR3 has 15 residues. CDR3: CASSLWLAGDHEQFF. DNA of the CDR3: TGTGCCAGCAGCTTGTGGCTAGCGGGGGATCATGAGCAGTTCTTC.

The V gene is TRBV4-2, the J gene TRBJ2-1, with TRBD2 matching over 12 bases. The CDR3 has 17 residues. The V and J ends lost 3 bases and 7 bases, in that order; junction bases with no gene match: 10. The germline V gene has CDR1 LGHNA and CDR2 YNFKEQ. CDR3 nucleotides: TGTGCCAGCAGCCAGTTTACTCTAGCGGGGGGGGATAATGAGCAGTTCTTC. Its protein product is CASSQFTLAGGDNEQFF.

The V and J genes are TRBV5-1 and TRBJ1-5; TRBD1 aligns across 12 bases. With V trimmed by 4 bases and J by 7 bases, 9 bases remained unmatched. This CDR3 spans 16 amino acids. The germline CDR1 and CDR2 sequences are SGHRS and YFSETQ. CDR3 in amino acids: CASSREGQGAGQPQHF. For the CDR3, the DNA is TGCGCCAGCAGCCGAGAGGGACAGGGGGCCGGACAGCCCCAGCATTTT.

The chain combines TRBV5-1 with TRBJ2-3; 7 bases are a match to TRBD1. Germline-derived CDR1 and CDR2 are SGHRS and YFSETQ. After removal of 2 bases from V and 1 base from J, the junction contained 1 base not matched to a gene. This CDR3 contains 14 residues. The CDR3 sequence: CASSLGGRTDTQYF. CDR3 bases: TGCGCCAGCAGCTTAGGGGGCCGCACAGATACGCAGTATTTT.

The rearrangement links TRBV12-3 or TRBV12-4 to TRBJ1-2; perhaps TRBD1 as D (6 bases). Trimming left V 5 bases short and J 14 bases short, with 18 bases between. The CDR3 totals 12 residues. The CDR3 protein is CASSGDTGWRTF. In nucleotides, the CDR3 is TGTGCCAGCAGTGGGGACACCGGATGGAGGACCTTC.

This clone was detected once. The chain is built from TRBV7-3 and TRBJ2-1; unclear D gene. This CDR3 has 13 residues. Trimming cost V 4 bases and J 5 bases, with 9 bases left between them. Germline values: CDR1 SGHTA, CDR2 FQGTGA. The CDR3 DNA follows: TGTGCCAGCAGCTCCCTAACGGACAATGAGCAGTTCTTC. The encoded protein is CASSSLTDNEQFF. Variable domain in full (rest from reference TRBV7-3 and TRBJ2-1): GAGVSQTPSNKVTEKGKYVELRCDPISGHTALYWYRQSLGQGPEFLIYFQGTGAADDSGLPNDRFFAVRPEGSVSTLKIQRTERGDSAVYLCASSSLTDNEQFFGPGTRLTVL.

The genes are TRBV5-5 and TRBJ1-3, with D perhaps matching TRBD1 (5 bases). Trimming took 0 bases from V and 2 from J, leaving 12 bases between them. This CDR3 comprises 16 residues. The germline V gene encodes CDR1 SGHKS and CDR2 YYEKEE (reference sequence). The CDR3 spells CASSLGSRGAGNTIYF. CDR3 nucleotides: TGTGCCAGCAGCTTGGGGTCTCGGGGGGCTGGAAACACCATATATTTT.

This clone was observed a handful of times. The CDR3 region has the DNA TGTGCCAGCAGTCTACAGGCTACGCCCCAGCATTTT. Its translation is CASSLQATPQHF. This rearrangement joins TRBV2 to TRBJ1-5; D possibly corresponds to TRBD1 (5 bases). CDR1 is SNHLY and CDR2 is FYNNEI in the germline V gene. Trimming took 5 bases from V and 9 from J, leaving 11 bases between them. This CDR3 spans 12 amino acids.

The V and J genes are TRBV19 and TRBJ1-5, with a tentative D call TRBD1 (6 bases). Germline-derived CDR1 and CDR2 are LNHDA and SQIVND (reference sequence). The length of the CDR3 is 15 residues. V lost 4 bases, J lost 6 bases, and 16 bases lay in between. This chain's CDR3 is CASSKHTGRGQPQHF. CDR3 in DNA: TGTGCCAGTAGTAAACACACAGGGAGGGGTCAGCCCCAGCATTTT. The full variable domain, its missing parts supplied by reference TRBV19 and TRBJ1-5, is DGGITQSPKYLFRKEGQNVTLSCEQNLNHDAMYWYRQDPGQGLRLIYYSQIVNDFQKGDIAEGYSVSREKKESFPLTVTSAQKNPTAFYLCASSKHTGRGQPQHFGDGTRLSIL.

This chain connects TRBV18 to TRBJ2-1; no clear D gene. V lost 2 bases to trimming and J lost 9 bases, with 11 bases between them. The CDR3 sequence is 13 residues long. From germline, CDR1 is KGHSH and CDR2 LQKENI. CDR3 nucleotide sequence: TGTGCCAGCTCACCATTACAGTCTGGTGAGCAGTTCTTC. The encoded protein is CASSPLQSGEQFF.

The chain is built from TRBV5-1 and TRBJ1-1; 10 bases map to TRBD1. Germline CDR1 and CDR2: SGHRS and YFSETQ. CDR3 length equals 15 residues. V lost 4 bases to trimming and J lost 4 bases; unmatched junction nucleotides: 7. CDR3: CASSPQGQGTTEAFF. The CDR3 DNA reads TGCGCCAGCAGCCCCCAGGGACAGGGGACCACTGAAGCTTTCTTT.

The genes are TRBV6-1 and TRBJ2-7; 11 bases are shared with TRBD1. Germline CDR1 reads MNHNS; CDR2 reads SASEGT. This CDR3 contains 15 residues. Unmatched junction bases numbered 6, after V lost 2 bases and J lost 6 bases. CDR3 DNA: TGTGCCAGCAGTGAAAGGGACAGGGGGAATGGCGAGCAGTACTTC. It specifies CASSERDRGNGEQYF.

In this sample, this clone turned up once. The chain recombines TRBV3-1 (or the pseudogene TRBV3-2) with TRBJ2-5; D is unresolved. V gave up 1 base and J gave up 0 bases, with 9 bases separating them. The CDR3 is made up of 15 amino acids. Germline CDR1 LGHDT, CDR2 YNNKEL (reference sequence). CDR3 sequence (DNA): TGTGCCAGCAGCCAAGGTGGAGCCAACCAAGAGACCCAGTACTTC. Amino acid sequence: CASSQGGANQETQYF.

The chain has TRBV19 and TRBJ2-7; weak D call: TRBD1 (5 bases). Germline V gene data show CDR1 as LNHDA and CDR2 as SQIVND (reference sequence). This CDR3 is 15 amino acids long. With 5 bases removed from V and 5 bases from J, the gap between germline ends came to 19 bases. CDR3 DNA sequence: TGTGCCAGTAGTCCGTACAGGTCATCGGTCCACGAGCAGTACTTC. Its translation is CASSPYRSSVHEQYF.

V usage is TRBV28 and J usage is TRBJ2-7, with 7 bases lining up with TRBD2. From germline, CDR1 is MDHEN and CDR2 SYDVKM. The J segment lost 2 bases and the V segment lost 5 bases, leaving 9 bases of the junction unmatched. This CDR3 contains 15 residues. The CDR3: CASSPRGRGTYEQYF. The CDR3 DNA reads TGTGCCAGCAGTCCCCGAGGGCGGGGGACCTACGAGCAGTACTTC.

The genes are TRBV5-1 and TRBJ2-3; TRBD2 is a possible D gene (5 bases). Germline-derived CDR1 and CDR2 are SGHRS and YFSETQ. V shed 0 bases and J shed 0 bases, with 8 bases lying between them. The CDR3 loop spans 15 amino acids. CDR3 amino acids: CASSLDWTSTDTQYF. The CDR3 DNA is TGCGCCAGCAGCTTGGATTGGACTAGCACAGATACGCAGTATTTT.

J is TRBJ2-5 and V is TRBV29-1; tentatively, D is TRBD2 (6 bases). There are 13 residues in the CDR3. CDR1 is SQVTM and CDR2 is ANQGSEA in the germline V gene. Trimming removed 4 bases from V and 0 bases from J, with 9 bases in between. The CDR3 nucleotides are TGCAGCGTTGCCGGAGGGGACCAAGAGACCCAGTACTTC. It is translated as CSVAGGDQETQYF.

The J gene is TRBJ2-3, the V gene TRBV3-1 (or the pseudogene TRBV3-2), with unresolved D. The CDR3 has 14 amino acids. V was clipped by 4 bases and J by 8 bases, with 16 bases between them. Germline V gene data show CDR1 as LGHDT and CDR2 as YNNKEL (reference sequence). Here the CDR3 reads CASSRRPSRSTQYF. The CDR3 nucleotides read TGTGCCAGCAGCCGTAGACCCAGCCGGAGTACGCAGTATTTT.

This clone has only one observation. The rearrangement links TRBV6-5 to TRBJ2-3, with TRBD2 matching over 9 bases. Trimming at V came to 7 bases and at J to 4 bases, leaving 3 bases not matched to a gene. Germline lookup yields CDR1 MNHEY and CDR2 SVGAGI. The CDR3 sequence is 13 residues long. The CDR3 loop is CASNSGGADTQYF. CDR3 in DNA: TGTGCCAGCAATAGCGGGGGAGCAGATACGCAGTATTTT.

The chain recombines TRBV2 with TRBJ2-7; the D is unclear. Germline CDR1 is SNHLY and CDR2 is FYNNEI. The CDR3 extends over 11 amino acids. The ends were cut back, 5 bases at V and 6 bases at J, with 8 bases in the middle. The CDR3 DNA sequence: TGTGCCAGCAGTATCGGTAGCGAGCAGTACTTC. This translates into CASSIGSEQYF.

This chain uses TRBV5-1 with TRBJ2-1, with a weak D call TRBD1 (6 bases). This CDR3 is built from 14 residues. The V and J ends lost 7 bases and 5 bases respectively, with 16 bases between them. Germline V gene data show CDR1 as SGHRS and CDR2 as YFSETQ. The CDR3 loop is CASSTGFFNNEQFF. The DNA for the CDR3 is TGCGCCAGCTCCACAGGGTTTTTCAACAATGAGCAGTTCTTC. Combining the CDR3 with reference TRBV5-1 and TRBJ2-1 gives the whole variable domain KAGVTQTPRYLIKTRGQQVTLSCSPISGHRSVSWYQQTPGQGLQFLFEYFSETQRNKGNFPGRFSGRQFSNSRSEMNVSTLELGDSALYLCASSTGFFNNEQFFGPGTRLTVL.

The chain links TRBV6-5 to TRBJ2-1; the match to TRBD2 covers 13 bases. V lost 5 bases and J lost 6; bases outside the gene matches: 1. The CDR3 is made up of 14 amino acids. The germline V gene encodes CDR1 MNHEY and CDR2 SVGAGI. The CDR3 DNA follows: TGTGCCAGCAGTAGACTAGCGGGGGGCAATGAGCAGTTCTTC. Protein sequence: CASSRLAGGNEQFF.

The rearrangement links TRBV10-3 to TRBJ2-5; D is possibly TRBD1 (5 bases). Trimming removed 7 bases at V and 0 bases at J, with 12 bases between. Germline V gene lookup returns CDR1 ENHRY and CDR2 SYGVKD. The CDR3 is 14 residues long. The CDR3 sequence is CAIKATVNQETQYF. For the CDR3, the DNA is TGTGCCATCAAAGCGACAGTTAACCAAGAGACCCAGTACTTC.

This chain uses TRBV5-1 with TRBJ2-2; no firm D call. Trimming pared 0 bases from V and 1 base from J, leaving 4 bases between. The CDR3 runs to 14 residues. Germline V gene sequence: CDR1 SGHRS, CDR2 YFSETQ. CDR3 region: CASSLEQNTGELFF. For the CDR3, the DNA is TGCGCCAGCAGCTTGGAGCAGAACACCGGGGAGCTGTTTTTT.